Given below is one T cell receptor (beta chain) in context. TCRdb processed the 5' RACE reads anew with MiXCR; each CDR3 protein has one entry. The sample has about 160,000 distinct CDR3 sequences; less than 9% are singletons. This sample was included in a study of T cells after yellow fever vaccination. Study in general: Preparation used SMART-Seq v4 Ultra Low Input for the low-cell-number fractions.

This CDR3 comprises 15 residues. V lost 0 bases and J 5 bases, leaving 14 bases between the germline ends. The germline V gene encodes CDR1 SGDLS and CDR2 YYNGEE. The sequence was obtained from a man between 18 and 35 years old who received the YFV17D yellow fever vaccine. V usage is TRBV9 and J usage is TRBJ2-5; D gene ambiguous. The source material was CD4+ T cells sorted from PBMCs, sampled less than 6 days after the first yellow fever vaccination. The CDR3 sequence is CASSVAAATRETQYF. The CDR3 DNA sequence: TGTGCCAGCAGCGTAGCCGCAGCGACCAGGGAGACCCAGTACTTC.